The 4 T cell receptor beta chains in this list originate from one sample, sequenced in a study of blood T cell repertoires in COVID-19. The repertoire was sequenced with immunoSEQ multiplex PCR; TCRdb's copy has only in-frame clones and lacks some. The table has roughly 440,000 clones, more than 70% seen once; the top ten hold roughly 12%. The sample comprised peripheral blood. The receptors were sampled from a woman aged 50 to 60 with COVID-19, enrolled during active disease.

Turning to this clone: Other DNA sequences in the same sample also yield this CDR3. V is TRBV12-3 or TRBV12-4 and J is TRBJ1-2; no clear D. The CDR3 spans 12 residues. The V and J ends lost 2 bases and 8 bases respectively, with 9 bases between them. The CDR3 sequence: CASSLTGYGYTF. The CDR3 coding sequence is TGTGCCAGCAGTTTAACGGGGTACGGCTACACCTTC.

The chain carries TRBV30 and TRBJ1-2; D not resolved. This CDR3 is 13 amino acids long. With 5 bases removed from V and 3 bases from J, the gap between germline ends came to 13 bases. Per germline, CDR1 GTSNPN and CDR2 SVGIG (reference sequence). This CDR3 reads CAWVGLGDYGYTF. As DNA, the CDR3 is TGTGCCTGGGTCGGCCTGGGAGACTATGGCTACACCTTC.

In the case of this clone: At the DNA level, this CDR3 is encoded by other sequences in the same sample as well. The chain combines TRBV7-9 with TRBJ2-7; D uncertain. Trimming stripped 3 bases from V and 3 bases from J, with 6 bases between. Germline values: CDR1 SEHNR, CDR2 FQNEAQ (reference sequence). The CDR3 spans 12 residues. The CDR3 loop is CASSLGSYEQYF. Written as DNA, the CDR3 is TGTGCCAGCAGCTTGGGCAGCTACGAGCAGTACTTC.

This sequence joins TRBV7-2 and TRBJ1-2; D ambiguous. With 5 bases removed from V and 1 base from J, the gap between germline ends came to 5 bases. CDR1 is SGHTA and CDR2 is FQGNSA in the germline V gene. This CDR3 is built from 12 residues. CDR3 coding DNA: TGTGCCAGCAGCGTTATTAACTATGGCTACACCTTC. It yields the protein CASSVINYGYTF.